This T cell receptor (beta chain) derives from a study of blood T cell repertoires in COVID-19. At the level of the study: The cDNA or gDNA used as material had been derived from T cells, B-cell-depleted T cells, or PBMCs.

CDR3 length: 16 residues. Germline lookup yields CDR1 LGHNA and CDR2 YNFKEQ. V shed 0 bases and J 4 bases; nucleotides not matched to a gene: 5. In the authors' methods: It was from reference gene primer amplification that nucleated cell counts were estimated. Libraries were prepared by immunoSEQ multiplex PCR; TCRdb keeps only in-frame clonotypes and omits some of them. V and J calls and clone size are copied from that table; D and trimming were computed from the DNA. The data show 60,000 to 65,000 clones, roughly 88% seen once. This sequence originates from a middle-aged man with active COVID-19. The gene calls are TRBV4-2 and TRBJ2-1; TRBD2 aligns across 8 bases. The sequenced sample was peripheral blood. The CDR3 nucleotides read TGTGCCAGCAGCCAAGAGCCTAGCGGGCCTTACAATGAGCAGTTCTTC. This codes for CASSQEPSGPYNEQFF.